The 20 T cell receptor beta chains in this list originate from one sample, sequenced in a study of cytomegalovirus exposure and HLA in healthy donors. Use of 60 Vbeta and 13 Jbeta primers characterized the PCR. The repertoire was sequenced with immunoSEQ multiplex PCR; TCRdb's copy has only in-frame clones and lacks some. This repertoire shows about 140,000 clones, around 81% found once; its top ten account for 2.8%. Sequenced input: PBMCs. These receptors were taken from a male donor in good health and CMV-seronegative.

This clone was counted a few times. The V gene is TRBV10-2, the J gene TRBJ2-3, with TRBD1 identical over 7 bases. Germline loops: CDR1 WSHSY, CDR2 SAAADI. The junction had 5 bases not matched to a gene; V was cut back by 8 bases and J by 3 bases. This CDR3 spans 13 amino acids. The CDR3 DNA is TGCGCCAGCGCCCCGGGACAGACAGATACGCAGTATTTT. Its translation is CASAPGQTDTQYF.

This clone was seen only a few times. The chain recombines TRBV5-6 with TRBJ1-2; D is uncertain. Germline assignment: CDR1 SGHDT and CDR2 YYEEEE. There are 15 residues in the CDR3. V lost 2 bases and J lost 1, with 12 bases in between. The CDR3 DNA reads TGTGCCAGCAGCTTCAAATTGGCAGGTAACTATGGCTACACCTTC. Its translation is CASSFKLAGNYGYTF.

About this clone itself: Other nucleotide sequences from this sample produce the same CDR3. J is TRBJ1-5 and V is TRBV6-5; D perhaps matches TRBD1 (5 bases). With 8 bases removed from V and 4 bases from J, the gap between germline ends came to 12 bases. The CDR3 consists of 13 residues. Germline CDR1 reads MNHEY; CDR2 reads SVGAGI. The CDR3 protein is CASGRGGNQPQHF. In DNA form, the CDR3 reads TGTGCCAGCGGCCGGGGGGGTAATCAGCCCCAGCATTTT.

V gene TRBV30 combines with J gene TRBJ1-5, with 8 bases lining up with TRBD1. Germline V gives CDR1 GTSNPN, CDR2 SVGIG (reference sequence). After removal of 5 bases from V and 2 bases from J, the junction contained 2 bases not matched to a gene. This CDR3 region has 13 residues. Written as DNA, the CDR3 is TGTGCCTGGCAGGGGGCTGGCAATCAGCCCCAGCATTTT. It encodes CAWQGAGNQPQHF.

The chain is built from TRBV5-4 and TRBJ1-4; the match to TRBD1 covers 8 bases. This CDR3 region has 15 residues. Germline V gene sequence: CDR1 SGHNT, CDR2 YYREEE (reference sequence). V lost 4 bases, J lost 5 bases, and 7 bases stayed unmatched. The CDR3 is CASSDGTGPNEKLFF. In DNA, the CDR3 is TGTGCCAGCAGCGACGGGACAGGACCAAATGAAAAACTGTTTTTT.

This clone was observed a few times. The V and J genes are TRBV6-1 and TRBJ1-2; TRBD1 agrees at 7 bases. The CDR3 contains 12 residues. V was pared by 10 bases and J by 13 bases, with 15 bases of the junction left unmatched. Germline loops: CDR1 MNHNS, CDR2 SASEGT. The CDR3 DNA reads TGTGCCACCCCCCGGGACAGTATTTTTCCCACCTTC. It is translated as CATPRDSIFPTF.

V gene TRBV5-8 combines with J gene TRBJ1-5; no definite D call. This CDR3 region has 13 residues. CDR1 and CDR2 (germline): SGHTS, YDEGEE. The germline V and J ends were trimmed by 0 bases and 7 bases, with 8 bases remaining between them. CDR3 sequence reads: CASSLAGGQPQHF. In DNA, the CDR3 is TGTGCCAGCAGCTTGGCCGGAGGCCAGCCCCAGCATTTT.

V usage is TRBV18 and J usage is TRBJ2-2, with a weak D call TRBD1 (6 bases). Trimming removed 3 bases at V and 5 bases at J, with 19 bases between. Per the germline V gene, CDR1 is KGHSH and CDR2 is LQKENI. The length of the CDR3 is 17 residues. CDR3 nucleotide sequence: TGTGCCAGCTCACCCTATAAAGGGGGAACTAGGACCGGGGAGCTGTTTTTT. Encoded protein: CASSPYKGGTRTGELFF.

The chain recombines TRBV7-9 with TRBJ1-1; the match to TRBD1 covers 10 bases. Per germline, CDR1 SEHNR and CDR2 FQNEAQ (reference sequence). Trimming at V came to 5 bases and at J to 8 bases, leaving 14 bases not matched to a gene. The CDR3 contains 16 residues. The CDR3 protein is CASSPPGTGALVEAFF. CDR3 DNA sequence: TGTGCCAGCAGCCCCCCCGGGACAGGGGCCTTAGTGGAAGCTTTCTTT. Drawing the rest from reference TRBV7-9 and TRBJ1-1, the complete variable domain is DTGVSQNPRHKITKRGQNVTFRCDPISEHNRLYWYRQTLGQGPEFLTYFQNEAQLEKSRLLSDRFSAERPKGSFSTLEIQRTEQGDSAMYLCASSPPGTGALVEAFFGQGTRLTVV.

This CDR3 reads CAWSVWTGRADTQYF. CDR3 DNA sequence: TGTGCCTGGAGTGTATGGACAGGGAGAGCAGATACGCAGTATTTT. The chain has TRBV30 and TRBJ2-3; 8 bases are shared with TRBD1. The CDR3 loop spans 15 amino acids. V was pared by 0 bases and J by 4 bases, with 6 bases of the junction left unmatched. Germline CDR1 is GTSNPN and CDR2 is SVGIG (reference sequence).

This clone was found a few times. The rearrangement joins TRBV29-1 to TRBJ2-7; TRBD2 might be the D (5 bases). This CDR3 is built from 16 residues. Trimming took 4 bases from V and 2 from J, leaving 21 bases between them. Germline loops: CDR1 SQVTM, CDR2 ANQGSEA. The CDR3 sequence is CSVVPRTRADPYEQYF. The CDR3 DNA sequence: TGCAGCGTTGTCCCCAGGACGCGGGCGGATCCCTACGAGCAGTACTTC.

V and J are TRBV30 and TRBJ1-1; 8 bases are shared with TRBD1. The CDR3 is made up of 16 amino acids. Per germline, CDR1 GTSNPN and CDR2 SVGIG (reference sequence). The J segment lost 4 bases and the V segment lost 3 bases, leaving 13 bases of the junction unmatched. The DNA of the CDR3 is TGTGCCTGGAGCCGCAGGGGGCGATTCACGGGCACTGAAGCTTTCTTT. It codes for CAWSRRGRFTGTEAFF.

This clone appeared a single time. CDR3: CASSLGTGQGFGYGYTF. In DNA form, the CDR3 reads TGCGCCAGCAGCTTGGGTACGGGACAGGGGTTCGGGTATGGCTACACCTTC. The chain is built from TRBV5-1 and TRBJ1-2, with 10 bases that match TRBD1. Germline V CDR1 and CDR2: SGHRS, YFSETQ. The CDR3 loop spans 17 amino acids. J gave up 5 bases and V 0 bases, and 10 bases lay outside the gene matches.

This chain joins TRBV18 and TRBJ2-7, with 7 bases aligning to TRBD2. The CDR3 sequence is 15 residues long. The V segment lost 0 bases and the J segment 7 bases; nucleotides outside the gene matches: 9. The germline CDR1 and CDR2 sequences are KGHSH and LQKENI. Here the CDR3 reads CASSPPAAGVKEQYF. The CDR3 DNA reads as TGTGCCAGCTCACCACCGGCGGCGGGGGTAAAGGAGCAGTACTTC.

The V gene is TRBV19, the J gene TRBJ1-6; no clear D gene. Trimming took 7 bases from V and 5 from J, leaving 15 bases between them. This CDR3 contains 15 residues. The V gene's germline CDR1 is LNHDA and CDR2 SQIVND (reference sequence). The CDR3 loop reads CASNELGGNNSPLHF. CDR3 in DNA: TGTGCCAGTAACGAACTGGGAGGGAATAATTCACCCCTCCACTTT. The variable domain in full, completed from reference TRBV19 and TRBJ1-6, reads DGGITQSPKYLFRKEGQNVTLSCEQNLNHDAMYWYRQDPGQGLRLIYYSQIVNDFQKGDIAEGYSVSREKKESFPLTVTSAQKNPTAFYLCASNELGGNNSPLHFGNGTRLTVT.

This chain connects TRBV5-4 to TRBJ1-4; no definite D call. V lost 2 bases and J 11 bases, leaving 10 bases between the germline ends. From germline, CDR1 is SGHNT and CDR2 YYREEE (reference sequence). The CDR3 contains 12 residues. The CDR3 DNA is TGTGCCAGCAGCTTATCAAGCGAGAAACTGTTTTTT. This translates into CASSLSSEKLFF.

The chain employs TRBV7-2 and TRBJ1-1, with 7 bases lining up with TRBD1. Trimming removed 5 bases from V and 4 bases from J; junction bases left unmatched: 10. The germline V gene encodes CDR1 SGHTA and CDR2 FQGNSA. The CDR3 consists of 15 residues. CDR3 residues: CASSPRTGVPTEAFF. CDR3 coding DNA: TGTGCCAGCAGCCCTAGAACAGGGGTCCCCACTGAAGCTTTCTTT.

The J gene is TRBJ1-6, the V gene TRBV30; D is unclear. Germline V gives CDR1 GTSNPN, CDR2 SVGIG (reference sequence). This CDR3 contains 13 residues. Here the CDR3 reads CAARQSANSPLHF. CDR3 DNA sequence: TGTGCAGCCAGACAATCAGCTAATTCACCCCTCCACTTT.

The CDR3 region has the DNA TGTGCCAGCAGTCTCGGTAGGACAGGGGTGATATACGAGCAGTACTTC. It specifies CASSLGRTGVIYEQYF. The chain is built from TRBV27 and TRBJ2-7; 9 nucleotides agree with TRBD1. The CDR3 runs to 16 residues. Germline CDR1 reads MNHEY; CDR2 reads SMNVEV (reference sequence). Trimming at V came to 5 bases and at J to 4 bases, leaving 12 bases not matched to a gene.

This chain links TRBV5-6 with TRBJ2-7; D is perhaps TRBD1 (6 bases). V was trimmed by 4 bases and J by 0 bases, leaving 11 bases between them. This CDR3 spans 14 amino acids. Germline loops: CDR1 SGHDT, CDR2 YYEEEE. The CDR3 reads CASSPGHLSYEQYF. CDR3 bases: TGTGCCAGCAGCCCGGGACACCTCTCCTACGAGCAGTACTTC.